A selection of T cell receptor beta chains follows, all from one sample in a study of cytomegalovirus exposure and HLA in healthy donors. Measured with immunoSEQ multiplex PCR; TCRdb has only the in-frame clones, and not every one. The sample includes around 67,000 clones, about 84% seen only once; the top ten take roughly 7.8%. The sequenced sample consisted of PBMCs. All receptors come from a man aged 18 to 30 in good health and CMV-seropositive. Each CDR3 is given with its conserved first and last residue. Fields, in order: D gene, clone size, J gene, V gene, CDR3 DNA, CDR3 protein. A D gene is named only where the DNA matches it firmly. Size is omitted from some rows. Given values are once, few, many or a class for expanded clones.

>-|-|TRBJ2-7|TRBV4-1
TGCGCCAGCAGCCACGGACAGTATGACTACGAGCAGTACTTC
CASSHGQYDYEQYF
>-|-|TRBJ1-1|TRBV13
TGTGCCAGCAGCTCCTACCCTATTCAGAACACTGAAGCTTTCTTT
CASSSYPIQNTEAFF
>-|-|TRBJ2-1|TRBV27
TGTGCCAGCACCCTCGGAGGGCCTGATTACAATGAGCAGTTCTTC
CASTLGGPDYNEQFF
>-|-|TRBJ2-5|TRBV6-5
TGTGCCAGCAGTCCCCGGGAGCCCTTTCAAGAGACCCAGTACTTC
CASSPREPFQETQYF
>TRBD1|few|TRBJ1-1|TRBV5-1
TGCGCCAGCAGCTTTAGGACAGGGGGTTCCACTGAAGCTTTCTTT
CASSFRTGGSTEAFF
>-|few|TRBJ1-5|TRBV19
TGTGCCAGTAGTATGCCAGGGTACAATCAGCCCCAGCATTTT
CASSMPGYNQPQHF
>-|once|TRBJ1-2|TRBV6-1
TGTGCCAGCACTGGACAGTGGCTCCCCTCAGGCTACACCTTC
CASTGQWLPSGYTF
>TRBD1|-|TRBJ2-7|TRBV5-4
TGTGCCAGCAGCTTTGACAGGGATGGCTACGAGCAGTACTTC
CASSFDRDGYEQYF
>TRBD1|-|TRBJ1-1|TRBV29-1
TGCAGCGGCCGGGACAGGGGATCGTGGACTGAAGCTTTCTTT
CSGRDRGSWTEAFF
>TRBD2|many|TRBJ2-2|TRBV4-2
TGTGCCAGCAGCCAAGAGACTAGCGGGGGAGCCGGGGAGCTGTTTTTT
CASSQETSGGAGELFF
>-|-|TRBJ1-6|TRBV7-6
TGTGCCAGCAGCTTAGAAGTGGTACAGGTCTCACCCCTCCACTTT
CASSLEVVQVSPLHF
>-|-|TRBJ1-1|TRBV5-4
TGTGCCAGCAGCCCTCAGGTGGGGGGGGACACTGAAGCTTTCTTT
CASSPQVGGDTEAFF
>TRBD1|-|TRBJ1-2|TRBV6-1
TGTGCCAGCAGTGAAAGGGACAGCTATGGCTACACCTTC
CASSERDSYGYTF
>-|-|TRBJ1-6|TRBV7-9
TGTGCCAGCAGCCACGACAGTATCGGTTCACCCCTCCACTTT
CASSHDSIGSPLHF
>TRBD2|-|TRBJ2-7|TRBV6-1
TGTGCCAGCAGGTTAAGCGGGGGGGACTCCTACGAGCAGTACTTC
CASRLSGGDSYEQYF
>-|-|TRBJ2-7|TRBV6-1
TGTGCCAGCAGTGACTGGACAGCCTACGAGCAGTACTTC
CASSDWTAYEQYF
>-|-|TRBJ1-5|TRBV4-2
TGTGCCAGCAGCCAACGATGGGAGAGCAATCAGCCCCAGCATTTT
CASSQRWESNQPQHF
>-|-|TRBJ2-2|TRBV9
TGTGCCAGCAGCGTATCAGGGGCCACCGGGGAGCTGTTTTTT
CASSVSGATGELFF
>-|-|TRBJ1-4|TRBV13
TGTGCCAGCAGCTCCCCGGGGGAAAAACTGTTTTTT
CASSSPGEKLFF
>TRBD1|-|TRBJ2-1|TRBV29-1
TGCTCAAGCCCAGGGGGAATTAGCTCCTACAATGAGCAGTTCTTC
CSSPGGISSYNEQFF
>TRBD2|-|TRBJ2-2|TRBV9
TGTGCCAGCAGCGTAGCGGGAGGGGGCACCGGGGAGCTGTTTTTT
CASSVAGGGTGELFF
>TRBD1|-|TRBJ1-5|TRBV30
TGTGCCTGGAGCCACAGGGGGCGTCAGCCCCAGCATTTT
CAWSHRGRQPQHF
>-|-|TRBJ2-6|TRBV6-1
TGTGCCAGCCGCGACGGGGTGTCCAACGTCCTGACTTTC
CASRDGVSNVLTF